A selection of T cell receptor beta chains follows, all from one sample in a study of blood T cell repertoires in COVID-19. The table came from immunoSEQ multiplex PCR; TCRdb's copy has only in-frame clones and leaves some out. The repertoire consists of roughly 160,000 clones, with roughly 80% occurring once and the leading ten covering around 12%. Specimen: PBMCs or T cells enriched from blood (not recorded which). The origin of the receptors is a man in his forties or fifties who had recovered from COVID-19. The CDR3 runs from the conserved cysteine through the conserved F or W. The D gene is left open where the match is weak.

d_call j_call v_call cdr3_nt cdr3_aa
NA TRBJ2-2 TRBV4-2 TGTGCCAGCAGCCAAGATCAGTCGAACACCGGGGAGCTGTTTTTT CASSQDQSNTGELFF
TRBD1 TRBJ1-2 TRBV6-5 TGTGCCAGCAGTTCGCGAGACAGGGGGTATAATGGCTACACCTTC CASSSRDRGYNGYTF
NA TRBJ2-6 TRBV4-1 TGCGCCAGCAGCCAAGATCAGGGGACTGGGGCCAACGTCCTGACTTTC CASSQDQGTGANVLTF
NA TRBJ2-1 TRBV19 TGTGCCAGTAGTATACCGGGACAAGCCTACAATGAGCAGTTCTTC CASSIPGQAYNEQFF
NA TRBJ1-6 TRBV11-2 TGTGCCAGCAGCTTAGGGCAGGCGGGGTCACCCCTCCACTTT CASSLGQAGSPLHF
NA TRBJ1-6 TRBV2 TGTGCCAGCAGTGAACAGGGCGAGAACTCACCCCTCCACTTT CASSEQGENSPLHF
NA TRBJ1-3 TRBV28 TGTGCCAGCAGTCCAACCCCAGGGTTAAGTACCATATATTTT CASSPTPGLSTIYF
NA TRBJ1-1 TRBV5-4 TGTGCCAGCAGCGGCGGCGCAGGGCGCGGGGACACTGAAGCTTTCTTT CASSGGAGRGDTEAFF
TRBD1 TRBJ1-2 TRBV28 TGTGCCAGCATCAAAGGAGGGACAGCTAGGCGGTACACCTTC CASIKGGTARRYTF
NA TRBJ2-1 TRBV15 TGTGCCACCAGCAGAGCCGGCAATGAGCAGTTCTTC CATSRAGNEQFF
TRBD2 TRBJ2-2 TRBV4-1 TGCGCCAGCAGCCGTAGCGGGGGGGCAATCACCGGGGAGCTGTTTTTT CASSRSGGAITGELFF